Described below is a single TCR beta chain sequence and its context. No antigen is known for it. Time point: persistent/refractory GD, antithyroid drugs over 5 years with positive TRAb. The authors made the TCR library using RNA they extracted from PBMCs. Construction of TCR beta libraries relied on iRepertoire HTBI primers and on Arm-PCR targeting CDR3 regions. Via MiXCR, TCRdb re-called the multiplex PCR reads, giving one row per CDR3 protein. The table has approximately 400,000 distinct CDR3 sequences, around 24% seen once. This specimen comes from a study of regulatory T cells in long-lasting Graves disease. Study information: Patients with persistent Graves' disease had over 5 years of antithyroid drugs and persistent TSH receptor antibodies. Study results and caveats: In persistent patients, shared public clonotypes (roughly 3,000) outnumbered those in new patients (almost 1,000). Sample size, which was small, may have reduced accuracy. TCR diversity was lower in persistent Graves' patients than in newly diagnosed ones.

V lost 2 bases, J lost 4 bases, and 14 bases lay in between. The germline CDR1 and CDR2 sequences are SGHTA and FQGNSA. The CDR3 runs to 15 residues. The sample was peripheral blood mononuclear cells (PBMCs), taken when the disease was refractory, from a patient treated with antithyroid drugs. The chain uses TRBV7-2 and TRBJ1-1; weak D call: TRBD1 (5 bases). The TCR originated in a female donor with Graves disease. The CDR3 nucleotides read TGTGCCAGCAGCTTAACCCCTGAGGGGACCACTGAAGCTTTCTTT. Encoded protein: CASSLTPEGTTEAFF.